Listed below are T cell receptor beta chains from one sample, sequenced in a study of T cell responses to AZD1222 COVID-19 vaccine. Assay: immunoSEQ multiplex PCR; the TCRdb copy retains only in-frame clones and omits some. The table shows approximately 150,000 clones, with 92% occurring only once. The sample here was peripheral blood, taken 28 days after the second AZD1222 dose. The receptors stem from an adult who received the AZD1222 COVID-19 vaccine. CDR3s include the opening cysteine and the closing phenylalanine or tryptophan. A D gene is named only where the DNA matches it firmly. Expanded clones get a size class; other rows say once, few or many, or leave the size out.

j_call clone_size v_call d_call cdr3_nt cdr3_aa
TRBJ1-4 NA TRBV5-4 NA TGTGCCAGCAGCTTAAATGCAGGGGATGAAAAACTGTTTTTT CASSLNAGDEKLFF
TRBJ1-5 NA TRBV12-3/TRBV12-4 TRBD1 TGTGCCAGCATGGACAGGGCTAGACAGCCCCAGCATTTT CASMDRARQPQHF
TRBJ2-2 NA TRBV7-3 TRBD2 TGTGCCAGCAGCTTGACTACGGGAGGGGGAACCGGGGAGCTGTTTTTT CASSLTTGGGTGELFF
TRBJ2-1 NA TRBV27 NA TGTGCCAGCAGTTCCAAGTTGGGGCGCCTTTCTAATGAGCAGTTCTTC CASSSKLGRLSNEQFF
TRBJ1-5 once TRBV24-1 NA TGTGCCACCAGTGGGACATCCGGAGGGCCCCAGCATTTT CATSGTSGGPQHF
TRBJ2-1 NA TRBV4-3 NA TGCGCCAGCAGCCAAGATAAACACAATGAGCAGTTCTTC CASSQDKHNEQFF
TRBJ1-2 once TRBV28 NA TGTGCCAGCAGCCCCCTAATCCGTGTGGATGGCTACACCTTC CASSPLIRVDGYTF
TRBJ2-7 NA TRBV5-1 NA TGCGCCAGCAGTACTGGGGCCCGTCCATCCGACGAGCAGTACTTC CASSTGARPSDEQYF
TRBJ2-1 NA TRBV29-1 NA TGCAGCGTCCCCTATCCGGGACGGAATGAGCAGTTCTTC CSVPYPGRNEQFF
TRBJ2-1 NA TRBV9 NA TGTGCCAGCAGCGTAGTCCCAGGGCTGGGGGTGGATGAGCAGTTCTTC CASSVVPGLGVDEQFF
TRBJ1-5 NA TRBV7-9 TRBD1 TGTGCCAGCAGCTTAGAGGGACAGCCTAATCAGCCCCAGCATTTT CASSLEGQPNQPQHF
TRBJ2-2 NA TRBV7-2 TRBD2 TGTGCCAGCAGCTTAGCCGGCGGGAGGGCCGGGACCGGGGAGCTGTTTTTT CASSLAGGRAGTGELFF
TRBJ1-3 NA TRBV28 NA TGTGCCAGCAGTTCCCCAGGGACTGGGCCTGGAAACACCATATATTTT CASSSPGTGPGNTIYF
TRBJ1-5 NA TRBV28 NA TGTGCCAGCAGCCCAGATGGGGGTAGCAATCAGCCCCAGCATTTT CASSPDGGSNQPQHF
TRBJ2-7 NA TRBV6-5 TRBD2 TGTGCCAGCAGGCCTTTTAGCGGGACCACCTACGAGCAGTACTTC CASRPFSGTTYEQYF
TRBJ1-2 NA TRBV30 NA TGTGCCTGGAGTGTGATTAGGTCCTCTAACTATGGCTACACCTTC CAWSVIRSSNYGYTF
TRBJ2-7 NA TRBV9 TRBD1 TGTGCCAGCAGCGGAGAGCAGGGGGCAGGATCCTACGAGCAGTACTTC CASSGEQGAGSYEQYF
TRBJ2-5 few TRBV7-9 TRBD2 TGTGCCAGCAGCTCACGACTAGCGGGAGAGACCCAGTACTTC CASSSRLAGETQYF
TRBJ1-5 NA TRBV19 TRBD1 TGTGCCAGTAGTGTCCGGGACAGACGAAATAGCAATCAGCCCCAGCATTTT CASSVRDRRNSNQPQHF
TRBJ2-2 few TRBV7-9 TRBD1 TGTGCCAGCAGCTTAGAATTAACAGGGGATTCCGGGGAGCTGTTTTTT CASSLELTGDSGELFF
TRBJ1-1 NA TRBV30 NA TGTGCCTGGATAGGAGGGGGAGTTACTGAAGCTTTCTTT CAWIGGGVTEAFF
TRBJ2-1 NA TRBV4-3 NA TGCGCCAGCAGCCAAGAGGGTAGCGTAAGCTCCTACAATGAGCAGTTCTTC CASSQEGSVSSYNEQFF
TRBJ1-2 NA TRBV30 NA TGTGCCTGGAGTCTCCCCCCGGGCTACTATGGCTACACCTTC CAWSLPPGYYGYTF
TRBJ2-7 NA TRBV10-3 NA TGTGCCATCAGTGGGACTGGTGATTACGAGCAGTACTTC CAISGTGDYEQYF
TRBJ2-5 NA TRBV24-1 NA TGTGCCACCAGTGATTGGGCGGGGAAAGAGACCCAGTACTTC CATSDWAGKETQYF
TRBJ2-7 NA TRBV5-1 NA TGCGCCAGCAGCTCGACGGACAGCCGCGAGCAGTACTTC CASSSTDSREQYF
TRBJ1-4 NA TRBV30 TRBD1 TGTGCCTGGAGTCCCGGGACAGGGGGCATAGAAAAACTGTTTTTT CAWSPGTGGIEKLFF
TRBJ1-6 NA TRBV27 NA TGTGCCAGCTGTTTAACCAGGAGAAATTCACCCCTCCACTTT CASCLTRRNSPLHF
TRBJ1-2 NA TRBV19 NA TGTGCCAGTAGTATTAGCGGGAACTATGGCTACACCTTC CASSISGNYGYTF
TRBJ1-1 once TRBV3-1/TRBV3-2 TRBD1 TGTGCCAGCAGCCAAGTCAGGGGGTTGGGGACTGAAGCTTTCTTT CASSQVRGLGTEAFF
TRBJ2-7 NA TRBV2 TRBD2 TGTGCCAGCAGCCACACCGGGACTAGCGGGACTCGGGGCTCCTACGAGCAGTACTTC CASSHTGTSGTRGSYEQYF
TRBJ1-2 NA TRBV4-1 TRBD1 TGCGCCAGCAGCCTCGACAGGGCCAATGGCTACACCTTC CASSLDRANGYTF
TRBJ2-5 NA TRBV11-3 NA TGTGCCAGCAGCTTAGGGGGCTCTGGTGAGACCCAGTACTTC CASSLGGSGETQYF